Here is one TCR beta chain with its context. One junction end disagrees with the germline gene, perhaps due to a read error. This sample was included in a study of neurological immune-mediated disorders. Via MiXCR, TCRdb re-called the 5' RACE reads, giving one row per CDR3 protein. This table holds approximately 82,000 distinct CDR3 sequences, roughly an eighth found once. The germline V gene encodes CDR1 SGHNT and CDR2 YENEEA. This CDR3 spans 15 amino acids. Time point here: longitudinal time-point 2. PBMCs stored at -80 C, numbering 2 million, were the origin of the unsorted libraries. This receptor was identified in a female donor with HTLV-1-associated myelopathy (HAM/TSP). The V and J genes are TRBV11-3 and TRBJ2-1; a weak D match, TRBD2 (6 bases). Sequenced sample: PBMCs. The CDR3 nucleotides read TGCGCCAGCAGCTTCGGCGGGGCCTCCTACAATGAGCAGTTCTTC. It specifies CASSFGGASYNEQFF.